The T cell receptor beta chain described here comes from a study of control samples from healthy donors and cancer patients. The germline CDR1 and CDR2 sequences are LGHDT and YNNKEL (reference sequence). Trimming took 3 bases from V and 7 from J, leaving 6 bases between them. CDR3 length: 11 residues. Sequencing was performed with immunoSEQ multiplex PCR; in TCRdb, only in-frame clones are kept and a portion is missing. The profile shows 210,000 or so clones, about 89% of them singletons. This TCR was recovered from a man between 25 and 39 years old in good health. The J gene is TRBJ1-1, the V gene TRBV3-1 (or the pseudogene TRBV3-2); unclear D gene. What was sequenced was blood. The CDR3 DNA sequence: TGTGCCAGCAGCCAGGCCGATGAAGCTTTCTTT. Its translation is CASSQADEAFF.